These 28 T cell receptor beta chains came from one sample sequenced in a study of Ad26.COV2.S vaccination and SARS-CoV-2 variants. As for treatment: around 19 received Ad26.COV2.S at low or high dose, single or two shots; a few received placebo; per-sample allocation not given. Material that was analyzed had been drawn on day 63 after the first vaccine or placebo injection. Clones were sequenced by immunoSEQ multiplex PCR, and TCRdb holds only the in-frame ones, with some missing. The sample includes about 350,000 clones, 70% to 90% of them seen just once. Sample: peripheral blood, taken in a trial of Ad26.COV2.S vaccine versus placebo. The receptors come from a person between 18 and 59 years old who received the Ad26.COV2.S COVID-19 vaccine or a placebo.

This chain links TRBV10-1 with TRBJ2-2, with D maybe TRBD1 (6 bases). This CDR3 has 13 amino acids. Germline values: CDR1 WNHNN, CDR2 SYGVQD (reference sequence). V lost 5 bases and J 5 bases, leaving 9 bases between the germline ends. CDR3 loop: CASSRQVTGELFF. For the CDR3, the DNA is TGCGCCAGCAGTAGACAGGTTACCGGGGAGCTGTTTTTT.

In its sample, this clone was seen a few times. The V call is TRBV27, the J call TRBJ2-3; TRBD1 matches 7 bases. Germline V CDR1 and CDR2: MNHEY, SMNVEV (reference sequence). The CDR3 spans 21 residues. Trimming cost V 5 bases and J 2 bases; bases outside gene matches: 25. The CDR3 sequence: CASSATLVRDSTMSLTDTQYF. The CDR3 bases are TGTGCCAGCAGTGCGACGCTGGTTCGGGACAGCACCATGAGCCTCACAGATACGCAGTATTTT.

This sequence joins TRBV5-1 and TRBJ2-5, with 8 bases that match TRBD2. The CDR3 is 17 amino acids. Trimming removed 0 bases from V and 1 base from J; junction bases left unmatched: 8. Germline CDR1 and CDR2: SGHRS and YFSETQ. CDR3 bases: TGCGCCAGCAGCTTGGCTGCTAGCGGGCGATTCCAAGAGACCCAGTACTTC. Translating it yields CASSLAASGRFQETQYF.

The CDR3 coding sequence is TGTGCCAGTCTCGACAGGCAACTGTTTTTT. Translated: CASLDRQLFF. The chain has TRBV2 and TRBJ1-4; possible D gene TRBD1, 6 bases. Trimming took 9 bases from V and 12 from J, leaving 11 bases between them. The CDR3 runs 10 residues. CDR1 is SNHLY and CDR2 is FYNNEI in the germline V gene.

The V and J genes are TRBV7-2 and TRBJ2-1, with a tentative D call TRBD2 (6 bases). CDR1 and CDR2 from the germline V gene are SGHTA and FQGNSA. V lost 4 bases, J lost 8 bases, and 15 bases lay in between. The CDR3 extends over 14 amino acids. Here the CDR3 DNA reads TGTGCCAGCAGCTACAGGACGGGGGACCATGAGCAGTTCTTC. This encodes CASSYRTGDHEQFF.

This clone showed up just a few times. The genes are TRBV5-1 and TRBJ2-1; no clear D gene. The CDR3 loop spans 14 amino acids. Trimming removed 1 base from V and 4 bases from J, with 9 bases in between. Germline V gives CDR1 SGHRS, CDR2 YFSETQ. CDR3 protein: CASSLLVGYNEQFF. The CDR3 DNA sequence: TGCGCCAGCAGCTTGTTAGTTGGGTACAATGAGCAGTTCTTC.

The gene calls are TRBV27 and TRBJ2-7; TRBD1 matches 7 bases. Germline V gene lookup returns CDR1 MNHEY and CDR2 SMNVEV (reference sequence). V dropped 2 bases and J dropped 3; count of bases not matched to a gene: 4. This CDR3 spans 14 amino acids. This CDR3 is CASSLLDRYYEQYF. DNA of the CDR3: TGTGCCAGCAGTTTACTGGACAGGTACTACGAGCAGTACTTC.

With regard to this clone: The junction departs from germline at one end; a sequencing error may be responsible. This chain links TRBV7-7 with TRBJ2-2; 9 bases match TRBD2. The CDR3 sequence is 20 residues long. Germline CDR1 is SSHAT and CDR2 is FNYEAQ (reference sequence). The DNA for the CDR3 is TGTGCTAGCAGCCCGACCCCCTTGACTAGCGGAAACGCGAACACCGGGGAGCTGTTTTTT. It specifies CASSPTPLTSGNANTGELFF.

The chain couples TRBV5-4 to TRBJ2-3, with TRBD1 matching 8 bases. This CDR3 region has 16 residues. J gave up 4 bases and V 4 bases, and 11 bases lay outside the gene matches. Looked up from germline, CDR1 is SGHNT and CDR2 is YYREEE (reference sequence). CDR3 region: CASSVEQGARPDTQYF. The CDR3 DNA is TGTGCCAGCAGCGTAGAGCAGGGGGCGCGACCAGATACGCAGTATTTT.

J is TRBJ2-7 and V is TRBV29-1; D is perhaps TRBD2 (6 bases). The V end lost 8 bases, the J end lost 7 bases, and 27 bases lay between the germline ends. The germline V gene has CDR1 SQVTM and CDR2 ANQGSEA. The length of the CDR3 is 15 residues. CDR3 DNA: TGCAGCCCAAGAACCCGGGGGTCCCTCTTTCGGGAGCAGTACTTC. It encodes CSPRTRGSLFREQYF.

CDR3 protein: CAWATLVPDTQYF. CDR3 in DNA: TGTGCCTGGGCCACACTAGTGCCAGATACGCAGTATTTT. The chain employs TRBV30 and TRBJ2-3; weak D call: TRBD2 (5 bases). Between the trimmed V and J ends, which lost 5 bases and 4 bases, there was a span of 13 bases. In germline, CDR1 is GTSNPN, CDR2 SVGIG (reference sequence). This CDR3 is 13 amino acids long.

Only a few counts were recorded for this clone. The chain joins TRBV6-5 to TRBJ1-6; D is unresolved. Germline values: CDR1 MNHEY, CDR2 SVGAGI. This CDR3 has 14 residues. Trimming stripped 2 bases from V and 9 bases from J, with 11 bases between. CDR3 residues: CASSYPAGGSPLHF. CDR3 coding DNA: TGTGCCAGCAGTTACCCGGCGGGTGGTTCACCCCTCCACTTT.

Comments on this clone: One end of the junction is discordant with germline, which a read error may explain. The chain joins TRBV5-1 to TRBJ2-5, with D possibly matching TRBD2 (6 bases). In germline, CDR1 is SGHRS, CDR2 YFSETQ. The CDR3 loop spans 13 amino acids. CDR3 bases: TGCGCCAGCAGCAATATGGGGAGGACGGAGGTGGACTTC. Translated: CASSNMGRTEVDF.

The sample holds a few counts of this clone. The chain employs TRBV6-2 or TRBV6-3 and TRBJ2-1; TRBD2 aligns across 11 bases. V lost 1 base, J lost 0 bases, and 2 bases stayed unmatched. This CDR3 spans 17 amino acids. The germline gives CDR1 MNHEY, CDR2 SVGEGT. CDR3 protein: CASSYWLAGGSYNEQFF. The CDR3 DNA follows: TGTGCCAGCAGTTACTGGCTAGCGGGAGGCTCCTACAATGAGCAGTTCTTC.

The V gene is TRBV6-5, the J gene TRBJ2-7, with D uncertain. Germline V gene lookup returns CDR1 MNHEY and CDR2 SVGAGI. Trimming took off 5 bases at V and 2 bases at J, with 1 base between the two ends. The CDR3 length is 10 residues. Written as DNA, the CDR3 is TGTGCCAGCAGTACCTACGAGCAGTACTTC. Translating gives CASSTYEQYF.

V is TRBV9 and J is TRBJ2-1, with 10 positions matching TRBD2. The V gene end was trimmed by 3 bases and the J gene end by 4 bases; junction bases not matched to a gene: 4. This CDR3 has 15 residues. Germline loops: CDR1 SGDLS, CDR2 YYNGEE. The CDR3 protein is CASSARAGGYNEQFF. Here the CDR3 DNA reads TGTGCCAGCAGCGCGAGAGCGGGGGGGTACAATGAGCAGTTCTTC.

The chain couples TRBV6-5 to TRBJ2-7; 9 nucleotides agree with TRBD1. The CDR3 has 15 residues. V shed 10 bases and J 3 bases; nucleotides not matched to a gene: 13. The germline gives CDR1 MNHEY, CDR2 SVGAGI. In DNA form, the CDR3 reads TGTGCCATTCCGCGCCCGGGACAGGGAATCTACGAGCAGTACTTC. Translating it yields CAIPRPGQGIYEQYF.

V usage is TRBV20-1 and J usage is TRBJ2-6; D not resolved. This CDR3 contains 14 residues. Per the germline V gene, CDR1 is DFQATT and CDR2 is SNEGSKA (reference sequence). Trimming stripped 3 bases from V and 0 bases from J, with 6 bases between. The CDR3, as DNA: TGCAGTGCTAGTTCAGACTCTGGGGCCAACGTCCTGACTTTC. Its protein is CSASSDSGANVLTF.

The chain links TRBV11-2 to TRBJ2-5; D unresolved. There are 16 residues in the CDR3. Germline V gene data show CDR1 as SGHAT and CDR2 as FQNNGV. Deletions cut 6 bases from V and 3 bases from J, with 20 bases between. Written as DNA, the CDR3 is TGTGCCAGCAGAGATTCGGTCTGGCCCGGAAAAGAGACCCAGTACTTC. The encoded protein is CASRDSVWPGKETQYF.

V usage is TRBV5-1 and J usage is TRBJ2-2, with 9 bases fitting TRBD1. CDR1 SGHRS and CDR2 YFSETQ come from the germline V gene. The CDR3 covers 15 residues. With V trimmed by 3 bases and J by 4 bases, 4 bases remained unmatched. This CDR3 is CASSSRQGGTGELFF. The DNA for the CDR3 is TGCGCCAGCAGCTCTCGACAGGGGGGCACCGGGGAGCTGTTTTTT.

The chain uses TRBV11-2 and TRBJ2-2; D is undetermined. CDR3 length: 15 residues. Germline V gene data show CDR1 as SGHAT and CDR2 as FQNNGV. V lost 5 bases to trimming and J lost 2 bases, with 12 bases between them. CDR3 bases: TGTGCCAGCAGCCCCACCACGCATAACACCGGGGAGCTGTTTTTT. Protein: CASSPTTHNTGELFF.

The genes are TRBV5-1 and TRBJ1-1; no reliable D call. This CDR3 comprises 15 residues. With 5 bases removed from V and 2 bases from J, the gap between germline ends came to 16 bases. Germline loops: CDR1 SGHRS, CDR2 YFSETQ. The CDR3 region is CASRLVAGDNTEAFF. The CDR3 nucleotides read TGCGCCAGCAGGCTGGTGGCAGGAGATAACACTGAAGCTTTCTTT. The variable domain in full, completed from reference TRBV5-1 and TRBJ1-1, reads KAGVTQTPRYLIKTRGQQVTLSCSPISGHRSVSWYQQTPGQGLQFLFEYFSETQRNKGNFPGRFSGRQFSNSRSEMNVSTLELGDSALYLCASRLVAGDNTEAFFGQGTRLTVV.

V gene TRBV7-2 combines with J gene TRBJ1-5; D ambiguous. The germline V and J ends were trimmed by 5 bases and 5 bases, with 7 bases remaining between them. Germline V gene lookup returns CDR1 SGHTA and CDR2 FQGNSA. The CDR3 sequence is 12 residues long. CDR3 in DNA: TGTGCCAGCAGCATGGGTGATCAGCCCCAGCATTTT. Translation gives CASSMGDQPQHF. The entire variable domain, with the rest obtained from reference TRBV7-2 and TRBJ1-5, is as follows: GAGVSQSPSNKVTEKGKDVELRCDPISGHTALYWYRQSLGQGLEFLIYFQGNSAPDKSGLPSDRFSAERTGGSVSTLTIQRTQQEDSAVYLCASSMGDQPQHFGDGTRLSIL.

The V gene is TRBV18, the J gene TRBJ2-3; 7 bases match TRBD2. From germline, CDR1 is KGHSH and CDR2 LQKENI. There are 17 residues in the CDR3. J lost 3 bases, V lost 2 bases, and 11 bases had no gene match. The CDR3 DNA reads as TGTGCCAGCTCACCAATCATCCTAGCGGATGGAACAGATACGCAGTATTTT. Its translation is CASSPIILADGTDTQYF. The full variable domain, rest sourced from reference TRBV18 and TRBJ2-3, is NAGVMQNPRHLVRRRGQEARLRCSPMKGHSHVYWYRQLPEEGLKFMVYLQKENIIDESGMPKERFSAEFPKEGPSILRIQQVVRGDSAAYFCASSPIILADGTDTQYFGPGTRLTVL.

V usage is TRBV6-2 or TRBV6-3 and J usage is TRBJ2-5, with D uncertain. Germline V gene sequence: CDR1 MNHEY, CDR2 SVGEGT. This CDR3 has 16 amino acids. V lost 2 bases and J 1 base, leaving 14 bases between the germline ends. The CDR3 loop is CASSYIAGLGQETQYF. Here the CDR3 DNA reads TGTGCCAGCAGTTACATCGCAGGCTTAGGCCAAGAGACCCAGTACTTC.

CDR3 protein: CARPGELFF. CDR3 bases: TGCGCCAGGCCCGGGGAGCTGTTTTTT. The chain recombines TRBV10-1 with TRBJ2-2; D uncertain. V lost 9 bases, J lost 6 bases, and 2 bases lay in between. Germline V gives CDR1 WNHNN, CDR2 SYGVQD (reference sequence). The CDR3 loop spans 9 amino acids.

This clone was found once. This chain links TRBV18 with TRBJ2-3; 7 bases match TRBD2. V was pared by 3 bases and J by 1 base, with 7 bases of the junction left unmatched. CDR1 and CDR2 from the germline V gene are KGHSH and LQKENI. This CDR3 region has 16 residues. The CDR3 bases are TGTGCCAGCTCACCGGTAGCGGGCTCCGGCACAGATACGCAGTATTTT. This translates into CASSPVAGSGTDTQYF.

The chain carries TRBV6-6 and TRBJ2-3; D may be TRBD1 or TRBD2 (5 bases each). This CDR3 spans 15 amino acids. Germline V gene sequence: CDR1 MNHNY, CDR2 SVGAGI (reference sequence). The V gene lost 5 bases and the J gene lost 1 base, with 13 bases spanning the gap. The CDR3 reads CASSKPGPRTDTQYF. The CDR3 DNA is TGTGCCAGCAGTAAACCGGGACCACGCACAGATACGCAGTATTTT.